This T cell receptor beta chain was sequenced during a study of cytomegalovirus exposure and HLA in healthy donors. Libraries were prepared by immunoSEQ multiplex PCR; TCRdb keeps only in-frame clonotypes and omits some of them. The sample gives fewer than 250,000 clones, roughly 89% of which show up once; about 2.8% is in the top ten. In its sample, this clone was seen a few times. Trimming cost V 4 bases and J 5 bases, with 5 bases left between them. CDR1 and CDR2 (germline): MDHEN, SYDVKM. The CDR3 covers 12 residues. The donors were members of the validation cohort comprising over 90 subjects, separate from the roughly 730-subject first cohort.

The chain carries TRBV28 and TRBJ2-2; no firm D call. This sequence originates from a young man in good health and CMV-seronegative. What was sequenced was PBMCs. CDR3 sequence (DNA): TGTGCCAGCAGTTGGCCTACCGGGGAGCTGTTTTTT. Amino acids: CASSWPTGELFF. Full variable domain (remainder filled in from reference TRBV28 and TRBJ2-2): DVKVTQSSRYLVKRTGEKVFLECVQDMDHENMFWYRQDPGLGLRLIYFSYDVKMKEKGDIPEGYSVSREKKERFSLILESASTNQTSMYLCASSWPTGELFFGEGSRLTVL.